These T cell receptor beta chains were read from a single sample in a study of blood T cell repertoires in COVID-19. Generated by immunoSEQ multiplex PCR, the TCRdb table keeps only in-frame clones and is missing some. The sample holds approximately 250,000 clones, about 87% seen once. Sequenced: peripheral blood. These receptors all come from a human donor in a cohort sampled during active COVID-19. CDR3s include the opening cysteine and the closing phenylalanine or tryptophan. The D gene is left open where the match is weak. The size entry is marked missing in some rows and otherwise reads once, few, many or a size class.

NA	NA	TRBV29-1	TRBJ1-2	TGCAGCGTTGAAGAGGGGGGGGCCTATGGCTACACCTTC	CSVEEGGAYGYTF
TRBD1	NA	TRBV4-3	TRBJ1-1	TGCGCCAGCAGCCATCACAACTCGGGACAGGGAACTTTCTTT	CASSHHNSGQGTFF
NA	NA	TRBV6-2/TRBV6-3	TRBJ1-4	TGTGCCAGCAGTTCCCAGGGGATCGAAAAACTGTTTTTT	CASSSQGIEKLFF
TRBD2	NA	TRBV6-5	TRBJ2-7	TGTGCCAGCAGTTACTCGGGACTAGCGGGGGCCTACGAGCAGTACTTC	CASSYSGLAGAYEQYF
TRBD1	NA	TRBV5-1	TRBJ1-2	TGCGCCAGCAGCCGAGGACAGGGTGACCATGGCTACACCTTC	CASSRGQGDHGYTF
NA	NA	TRBV2	TRBJ1-6	TGTGCCAGCAGTATGACAGGCGAAGGATCCTATAATTCACCCCTCCACTTT	CASSMTGEGSYNSPLHF
NA	NA	TRBV19	TRBJ2-1	TGTGCCAGTAGTATAGATCACCCCGGGTCTTACAATGAGCAGTTCTTC	CASSIDHPGSYNEQFF
TRBD1	NA	TRBV6-5	TRBJ1-2	TGTGCCAGCAGCCGTAGGACAGGGCCCTATGGCTACACCTTC	CASSRRTGPYGYTF
NA	NA	TRBV29-1	TRBJ1-4	TGCAGCGTTTCGGCGGGGGTTGGTGAAAAACTGTTTTTT	CSVSAGVGEKLFF
NA	NA	TRBV5-8	TRBJ1-2	TGTGCCAGCAGCCGAATTCCGGGACAAGCTAACTATGGCTACACCTTC	CASSRIPGQANYGYTF
TRBD2	NA	TRBV10-3	TRBJ2-5	TGTGCCACCCGAGTAGCGGGAGAGGGGGAAGAGACCCAGTACTTC	CATRVAGEGEETQYF
TRBD2	few	TRBV6-5	TRBJ2-7	TGTGCCAGCGGCCCGGGCGGGAGTGGCCCCGAGCAGTACTTC	CASGPGGSGPEQYF
TRBD1	NA	TRBV18	TRBJ2-2	TGTGCCAGCTCACCAAATACCGGGACAGCGAACACCGGGGAGCTGTTTTTT	CASSPNTGTANTGELFF
NA	few	TRBV5-6	TRBJ1-5	TGTGCCAGCAGCTTGGGACTCGGGCAGCCCCAGCATTTT	CASSLGLGQPQHF
NA	NA	TRBV6-1	TRBJ2-3	TGTGCCAGCAGTGAAGAGACGGGAGATACGCAGTATTTT	CASSEETGDTQYF
NA	NA	TRBV5-4	TRBJ1-2	TGTGCCAGCAGCTTGGAAGTCCGGGGTTTGGGCTACACCTTC	CASSLEVRGLGYTF
TRBD1	NA	TRBV7-9	TRBJ2-5	TGTGCCAGCGATGAGGACAGGGGCACGAGCGAGACCCAGTACTTC	CASDEDRGTSETQYF
TRBD2	NA	TRBV28	TRBJ2-2	TGTGCCAGCAGTTTATATAGCGGGGGCACCGGGGAGCTGTTTTTT	CASSLYSGGTGELFF
TRBD2	NA	TRBV6-1	TRBJ2-1	TGTGCCAGCAGTGAAGGGACTAGCGGGAGCAATGAGCAGTTCTTC	CASSEGTSGSNEQFF
NA	NA	TRBV4-3	TRBJ1-1	TGCGCCAGCAGCCCGGAGGAGGGGACTGAAGCTTTCTTT	CASSPEEGTEAFF
TRBD2	NA	TRBV19	TRBJ2-2	TGTGCCAGCAATAGCGGGGGCCCGACCGGGGAGCTGTTTTTT	CASNSGGPTGELFF
NA	NA	TRBV3-1/TRBV3-2	TRBJ2-5	TGTGCCAGCAGCCAAGTACCTACCCCACCAAAGGAGACCCAGTACTTC	CASSQVPTPPKETQYF
TRBD1	NA	TRBV29-1	TRBJ2-7	TGCAGCGTTCAGGAGGGGGACAGGGGGTATCACGAGCAGTACTTC	CSVQEGDRGYHEQYF
TRBD1	NA	TRBV6-2/TRBV6-3	TRBJ2-3	TGTGCCAGCAGCCCCGGGACAGGAACTAGCACAGATACGCAGTATTTT	CASSPGTGTSTDTQYF
TRBD2	NA	TRBV6-5	TRBJ2-3	TGTGCCAGTTCGGCTTCTAGCGGGAGTACAGATACGCAGTATTTT	CASSASSGSTDTQYF
NA	NA	TRBV6-5	TRBJ2-5	TGTGCCAGCAGTTACGGGGGGACAGAAGAGACCCAGTACTTC	CASSYGGTEETQYF
NA	NA	TRBV5-8	TRBJ1-3	TGTGCCAGCAGCTTGGAAGCGGTTACTTCTGGAAACACCATATATTTT	CASSLEAVTSGNTIYF
NA	once	TRBV27	TRBJ2-7	TGTGCCAGCAGTTTGACCAAAACAGGGAACGAGCAGTACTTC	CASSLTKTGNEQYF
TRBD2	NA	TRBV27	TRBJ2-7	TGTGCCAGCAGTTTCGCTCATGCGGGGGGTCTCTCCTACGAGCAGTACTTC	CASSFAHAGGLSYEQYF
NA	NA	TRBV2	TRBJ2-5	TGTGCCAGCAGTGGGACTATCAGGGGGGAGACCCAGTACTTC	CASSGTIRGETQYF
NA	NA	TRBV9	TRBJ1-6	TGTGCCAGCAGCGTAGGCCCAGGTTCTAATTCACCCCTCCACTTT	CASSVGPGSNSPLHF
TRBD1	NA	TRBV9	TRBJ2-3	TGTGCCAGCAGCCCGTGGACAGGGCGAAGCACAGATACGCAGTATTTT	CASSPWTGRSTDTQYF
NA	NA	TRBV19	TRBJ1-1	TGTGCCAGTAATGTCGGGAGGCCCACTGAAGCTTTCTTT	CASNVGRPTEAFF
TRBD1	NA	TRBV4-1	TRBJ1-2	TGCGCCAGCAGCCAGAGACAGGGTAGAACTTGGTATGGCTACACCTTC	CASSQRQGRTWYGYTF
TRBD2	NA	TRBV4-1	TRBJ2-2	TGCGCCAGCAGCCAAGACGATATAGGCGGGGGGCAGGGCACCGGGGAGCTGTTTTTT	CASSQDDIGGGQGTGELFF
TRBD2	NA	TRBV7-8	TRBJ2-1	TGTGCCAGCAGCTTACCGGGACTAGTTCGGACCGATGAGCAGTTCTTC	CASSLPGLVRTDEQFF
TRBD2	NA	TRBV3-1/TRBV3-2	TRBJ2-7	TGTGCCAGCAGCCATACCGGGACTAGCAACGAGCAGTACTTC	CASSHTGTSNEQYF
NA	NA	TRBV29-1	TRBJ2-7	TGCAGCGTCGCCCGGGACAAGACCTACGAGCAGTACTTC	CSVARDKTYEQYF
TRBD1	NA	TRBV2	TRBJ2-2	TGTGCCAGCATGGACGGACAGGGGGCCTTGACCGGGGAGCTGTTTTTT	CASMDGQGALTGELFF
TRBD1	once	TRBV28	TRBJ1-2	TGTGCCAGCAGCTCGACAGGGGAAGGTCACTATGGCTACACCTTC	CASSSTGEGHYGYTF
TRBD1	NA	TRBV28	TRBJ1-1	TGTGCCAGCAGTCGGACAGGGGTGGAAACTGAAGCTTTCTTT	CASSRTGVETEAFF
NA	NA	TRBV5-5	TRBJ2-2	TGTGCCAGCGGATTGCCCACCGGGTCCTCGGAGCTGTTTTTT	CASGLPTGSSELFF
TRBD1	NA	TRBV11-2	TRBJ1-1	TGTGCCAGCAGCTTAGACAGGACAGGGTATGAAGCTTTCTTT	CASSLDRTGYEAFF
NA	NA	TRBV3-1/TRBV3-2	TRBJ2-1	TGTGCCAGCAGCCAAACTCCCGGGGGCTCCTACAATGAGCAGTTCTTC	CASSQTPGGSYNEQFF
NA	NA	TRBV5-1	TRBJ1-1	TGCGCCAGCAGCTCCGACACGTTAGACACTGAAGCTTTCTTT	CASSSDTLDTEAFF
NA	NA	TRBV27	TRBJ2-6	TGTGCCAGCAGGACCGGGAACTCTGGGGCCAACGTCCTGACTTTC	CASRTGNSGANVLTF
NA	NA	TRBV6-5	TRBJ1-1	TGTGCCAGCACACAGGGTCGGTCGACTGAAGCTTTCTTT	CASTQGRSTEAFF
NA	NA	TRBV7-3	TRBJ2-5	TGTGCCAGCAGCCGGTCGGGAGCTGGGGAGACCCAGTACTTC	CASSRSGAGETQYF
TRBD2	NA	TRBV7-9	TRBJ2-1	TGTGCCAGCAGCTTAGCTAGCGGGGGCCCTAGCTCCTACAATGAGCAGTTCTTC	CASSLASGGPSSYNEQFF
NA	NA	TRBV13	TRBJ2-1	TGTGCCAGCAGCTTAAGCGAAGTCTATGAGCAGTTCTTC	CASSLSEVYEQFF
TRBD2	NA	TRBV7-2	TRBJ2-4	TGTGCCAGCAGCTTAAGCGGGGCGGTAGCCAAAAACATTCAGTACTTC	CASSLSGAVAKNIQYF
TRBD2	once	TRBV19	TRBJ2-3	TGTGCCAGTAGGCAAACGGGAGGGGGAACAGATACGCAGTATTTT	CASRQTGGGTDTQYF
NA	NA	TRBV5-1	TRBJ2-1	TGCGCCAGCAGCCGAGAGTTGGCGGGGAACGCTTACAATGAGCAGTTCTTC	CASSRELAGNAYNEQFF
TRBD2	NA	TRBV7-9	TRBJ2-7	TGTGCCAGCAGCTCGGGGGATCTAGCGGGAGGTATCGAGCAGTACTTC	CASSSGDLAGGIEQYF
TRBD2	NA	TRBV5-1	TRBJ2-3	TGCGCCAGCAGCCTTCTAGCGGGAGGGGATACGCAGTATTTT	CASSLLAGGDTQYF
TRBD1	once	TRBV6-5	TRBJ1-2	TGTGCCAGCAGTTGGAATGGACAGGTCCCTAACTATGGCTACACCTTC	CASSWNGQVPNYGYTF
NA	NA	TRBV6-5	TRBJ2-1	TGTGCCAGCAGGCCGGGACTGCCGTACAATGAGCAGTTCTTC	CASRPGLPYNEQFF
TRBD1	NA	TRBV5-4	TRBJ2-5	TGTGCCAGCAGCCCTTGGACAGGGGTAGGGGAGACCCAGTACTTC	CASSPWTGVGETQYF
TRBD1	NA	TRBV19	TRBJ2-2	TGTGCCAGTAGTGTGACAGGGGGCTCGAACACCGGGGAGCTGTTTTTT	CASSVTGGSNTGELFF